This T cell receptor (beta chain) was captured by sequencing in a study of human T cells and chemical hapten exposure. Unseparated into fractions, whole blood served as the source from which total RNA was extracted. Germline CDR1 reads SGHTA; CDR2 reads FQGNSA. V was pared by 5 bases and J by 1 base, with 14 bases between. The CDR3 loop spans 15 amino acids. From the 5' RACE reads, TCRdb called clonotypes with MiXCR, one entry per CDR3 protein. Of approximately 140,000 distinct CDR3 sequences listed, 4.1% are singletons. The source is a female donor in good health. The chain carries TRBV7-2 and TRBJ2-5; no firm D call. The CDR3 region is CASSAQSDRQETQYF. The CDR3 DNA is TGTGCCAGCAGCGCCCAATCGGACCGCCAAGAGACCCAGTACTTC.